The clone carrying this T cell receptor beta chain was detected ten times or more. The antigen remains undetermined. This sample stems from a study of early T cells in non-severe SARS-CoV-2 infection. Looking at the study overall: Investigators sequenced bulk RNA drawn from unsorted whole blood, and chains remained unpaired.

Germline V gene data show CDR1 as SEHNR and CDR2 as FQNEAQ (reference sequence). The CDR3 consists of 16 residues. V shed 0 bases and J 4 bases; nucleotides not matched to a gene: 5. The study's findings and limits: VDJdb matching, biased toward anti-spike CD8 responses, missed private and CD4 specificities.

Attached unique molecular identifiers marked individual cDNA molecules. In TCRdb, the 5' RACE reads were re-called with MiXCR into one record per CDR3 protein. Among around 61,000 distinct CDR3 sequences, under 12% were seen once, and the ten largest hold 6% to 8%. This rearrangement joins TRBV7-9 to TRBJ2-1; 8 bases align to TRBD2. The receptor was isolated from an adult who was a healthcare worker with PCR-confirmed SARS-CoV-2 infection or an uninfected control (not recorded which). Sequenced sample: whole blood. The CDR3 coding sequence is TGTGCCAGCAGCTTAGCGCTTAGCGGGGAATACAATGAGCAGTTCTTC. Its translation is CASSLALSGEYNEQFF.